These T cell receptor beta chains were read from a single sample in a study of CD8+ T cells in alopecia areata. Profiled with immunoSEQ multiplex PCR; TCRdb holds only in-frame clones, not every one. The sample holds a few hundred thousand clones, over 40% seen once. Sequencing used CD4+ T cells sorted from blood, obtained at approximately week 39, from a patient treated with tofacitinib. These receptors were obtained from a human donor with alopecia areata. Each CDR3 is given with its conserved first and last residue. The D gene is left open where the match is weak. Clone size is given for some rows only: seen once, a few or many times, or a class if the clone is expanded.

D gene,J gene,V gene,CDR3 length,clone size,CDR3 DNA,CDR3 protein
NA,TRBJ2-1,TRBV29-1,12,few,TGCAGCGCCCTTCCGGGAGTCAAGGAGCAGTTCTTC,CSALPGVKEQFF
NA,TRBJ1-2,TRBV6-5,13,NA,TGTGCCAGCAGTGTAGGACAACCCTATGGCTACACCTTC,CASSVGQPYGYTF
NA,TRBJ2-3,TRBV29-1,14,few,TGCAGCGTTGACAACACCCAAGGCACAGATACGCAGTATTTT,CSVDNTQGTDTQYF
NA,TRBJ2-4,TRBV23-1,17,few,TGCGCCAGCAGTCACCGTGAGCTTGCGGGGATCAAAAACATTCAGTACTTC,CASSHRELAGIKNIQYF
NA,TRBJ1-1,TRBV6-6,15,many,TGTGCCAGCAGTTACTCTGGGCTGAGGAACACTGAAGCTTTCTTT,CASSYSGLRNTEAFF
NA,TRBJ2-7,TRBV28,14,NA,TGTGCCAGCAGAGATCCTTCTTACTCGCACGAGCAGTACTTC,CASRDPSYSHEQYF
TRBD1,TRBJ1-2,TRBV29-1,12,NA,TGCAGCGTCATGGACAGGGGGCATGGCTACACCTTC,CSVMDRGHGYTF
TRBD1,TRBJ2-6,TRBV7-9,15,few,TGTGCCAGCAGCCCCGGGACAGCTGGGGCCAACGTCCTGACTTTC,CASSPGTAGANVLTF
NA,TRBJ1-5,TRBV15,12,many,TGTGCCACCAGCAGGAACGAGGGTGCCCAGCATTTT,CATSRNEGAQHF
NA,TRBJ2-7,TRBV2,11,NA,TGTGCCAGCAGCCCGCGCTACGAGCAGTACTTC,CASSPRYEQYF
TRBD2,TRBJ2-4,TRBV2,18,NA,TGTGCCAGCAGAAAGGGGCCGGGGGGGCTTGAGGCCAAAAACATTCAGTACTTC,CASRKGPGGLEAKNIQYF
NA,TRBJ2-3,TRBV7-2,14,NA,TGTGCCAGCAGCTTACGGTTGCGGCGAGATACGCAGTATTTT,CASSLRLRRDTQYF
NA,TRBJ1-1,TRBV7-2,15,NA,TGTGCCAGCAGCTTAAGGACAGCCGTCTTCACTGAAGCTTTCTTT,CASSLRTAVFTEAFF
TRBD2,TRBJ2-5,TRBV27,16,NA,TGTGCCAGCAGTTTCCCCAAGCGGGAGTCGGTGGAGACCCAGTACTTC,CASSFPKRESVETQYF
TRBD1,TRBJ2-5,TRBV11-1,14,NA,TGTGCCAGCAGCTCAGACAGGGTGGAGGAGACCCAGTACTTC,CASSSDRVEETQYF
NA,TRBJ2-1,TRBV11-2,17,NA,TGTGCCAGCAGCTCTCGACAACGGGGGAGCTCCTACAATGAGCAGTTCTTC,CASSSRQRGSSYNEQFF
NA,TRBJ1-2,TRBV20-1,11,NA,TGCAGTGCTAGAGCCGAGTATGGCTACACCTTC,CSARAEYGYTF
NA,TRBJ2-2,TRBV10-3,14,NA,TGTGCCATCAGTGGGGGACACCCCACCGGGGAGCTGTTTTTT,CAISGGHPTGELFF
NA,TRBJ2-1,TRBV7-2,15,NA,TGTGCCAGCAGCTTGGTCTGGAGCTCCTACAATGAGCAGTTCTTC,CASSLVWSSYNEQFF
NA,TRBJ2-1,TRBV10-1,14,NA,TGCGCCACCTGGAAGGGAAGCTCCTACAATGAGCAGTTCTTC,CATWKGSSYNEQFF
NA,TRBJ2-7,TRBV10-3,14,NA,TGTGCCATCAGTGATGCGGCAGGGGCCTACGAGCAGTACTTC,CAISDAAGAYEQYF
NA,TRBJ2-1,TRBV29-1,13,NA,TGCAGCGTTGATCGTGGAGGTAGAAATGAGCAGTTCTTC,CSVDRGGRNEQFF
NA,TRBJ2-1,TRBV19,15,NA,TGTGCCAGTAGTATAGAAGGGGCTTTTTACAATGAGCAGTTCTTC,CASSIEGAFYNEQFF
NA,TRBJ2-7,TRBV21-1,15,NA,TGTGCCAGCAGCACGTCGCGGACAGCCTCCTACGAGCAGTACTTC,CASSTSRTASYEQYF
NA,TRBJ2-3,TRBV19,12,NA,TGTGCCAGTAGTATGTTGCGGAGTACGCAGTATTTT,CASSMLRSTQYF
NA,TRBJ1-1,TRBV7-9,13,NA,TGTGCCAGCAGCTCTTTTATGAACACTGAAGCTTTCTTT,CASSSFMNTEAFF
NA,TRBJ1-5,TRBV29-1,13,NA,TGCAGCGTTACGGCGGGTAGTGGTCAGCCCCAGCATTTT,CSVTAGSGQPQHF
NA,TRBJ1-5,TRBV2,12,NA,TGTGCCAGCAGGGGGGGTAATCAGCCCCAGCATTTT,CASRGGNQPQHF
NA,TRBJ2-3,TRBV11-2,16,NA,TGTGCCAGCAGCTTATTAACAGGCGGAAGCACAGATACGCAGTATTTT,CASSLLTGGSTDTQYF